Listed here are 22 T cell receptor beta chains from one sample, sequenced in a study of blood T cell repertoires in COVID-19. The table came from immunoSEQ multiplex PCR; TCRdb's copy has only in-frame clones and leaves some out. Found here are over 50,000 clones, 80% to 90% of them singletons; the top ten hold more than 4%. The sequencing sample was made of peripheral blood. These receptors all stem from a human donor in a cohort sampled during active COVID-19.

The chain uses TRBV18 and TRBJ2-5; D is possibly TRBD2 (5 bases). Trimming cost V 3 bases and J 4 bases, with 12 bases left between them. Looked up from germline, CDR1 is KGHSH and CDR2 is LQKENI. This CDR3 spans 14 amino acids. The CDR3, as DNA: TGTGCCAGCTCACCCCCGCCAGAGGGAGAGACCCAGTACTTC. The encoded protein is CASSPPPEGETQYF.

This clone has more than one count but fewer than ten. V gene TRBV6-2 or TRBV6-3 combines with J gene TRBJ2-1; the D gene is possibly TRBD2 (6 bases). The germline V gene has CDR1 MNHEY and CDR2 SVGEGT. V was clipped by 5 bases and J by 1 base, with 9 bases between them. The CDR3 extends over 14 amino acids. CDR3 coding DNA: TGTGCCAGCAGTGTAGCGGAATCCTACAATGAGCAGTTCTTC. It is translated as CASSVAESYNEQFF.

The genes are TRBV10-2 and TRBJ1-5; D not resolved. Germline V CDR1 and CDR2: WSHSY, SAAADI. Between the trimmed V and J ends, which lost 4 bases and 9 bases, there was a span of 10 bases. CDR3 length: 12 residues. The CDR3 loop reads CASSGHAGPQHF. The CDR3 bases are TGCGCCAGCAGTGGACATGCTGGGCCCCAGCATTTT.

J is TRBJ2-1 and V is TRBV6-1; 9 nucleotides match TRBD2. V trimming: 6 bases; J trimming: 14 bases; junction bases outside the gene matches: 11. CDR3 length equals 13 residues. Germline V gene lookup returns CDR1 MNHNS and CDR2 SASEGT. This CDR3 reads CASRTGTSLGEFF. DNA for the CDR3: TGTGCCAGCAGAACCGGGACTAGCCTTGGGGAGTTCTTC.

The V call is TRBV18, the J call TRBJ1-2, with 8 bases identical to TRBD1. CDR1 and CDR2 from the germline V gene are KGHSH and LQKENI. The CDR3 has 15 residues. Unmatched junction bases numbered 8, after V lost 0 bases and J lost 8 bases. This CDR3 is CASSPPSQGAGGYTF. CDR3 in DNA: TGTGCCAGCTCACCACCGAGCCAGGGGGCTGGCGGCTACACCTTC. The full variable domain, its missing parts supplied by reference TRBV18 and TRBJ1-2, is NAGVMQNPRHLVRRRGQEARLRCSPMKGHSHVYWYRQLPEEGLKFMVYLQKENIIDESGMPKERFSAEFPKEGPSILRIQQVVRGDSAAYFCASSPPSQGAGGYTFGSGTRLTVV.

The chain combines TRBV7-9 with TRBJ2-2, with 9 bases lining up with TRBD1. With 5 bases clipped from V and 7 bases from J, the junction kept 5 bases outside the gene matches. Germline V gene lookup returns CDR1 SEHNR and CDR2 FQNEAQ (reference sequence). The CDR3 contains 14 residues. The CDR3 protein is CASSPGQGIGELFF. CDR3 DNA sequence: TGTGCCAGCAGCCCGGGACAGGGAATCGGGGAGCTGTTTTTT.

The genes are TRBV9 and TRBJ2-7; D call uncertain. The V end lost 3 bases, the J end lost 6 bases, and 16 bases lay between the germline ends. The CDR3 is 14 residues long. Germline-derived CDR1 and CDR2 are SGDLS and YYNGEE. The CDR3 nucleotides read TGTGCCAGCAGCGCCGACACGAGATGGGCCGAGCAGTACTTC. Protein: CASSADTRWAEQYF.

The V call is TRBV2, the J call TRBJ2-5; the match to TRBD2 covers 7 bases. This CDR3 has 14 amino acids. The germline V gene has CDR1 SNHLY and CDR2 FYNNEI. The V segment lost 5 bases and the J segment 2 bases; nucleotides outside the gene matches: 5. In DNA form, the CDR3 reads TGTGCCAGCAGTCACCCGGGGGGACAAGAGACCCAGTACTTC. This sequence encodes CASSHPGGQETQYF.

This chain joins TRBV11-2 and TRBJ2-5; 8 positions agree with TRBD2. The CDR3 spans 16 residues. V lost 7 bases and J lost 5; bases outside the gene matches: 15. The V gene's germline CDR1 is SGHAT and CDR2 FQNNGV. CDR3 nucleotides: TGTGCCAGCACCCCGAGTAGGAGCGGGAGAGGTGAGACCCAGTACTTC. Protein: CASTPSRSGRGETQYF.

The DNA of the CDR3 is TGCAGCGTTGAGGGGCCCCTGACGGGGAACACTGAAGCTTTCTTT. It translates to CSVEGPLTGNTEAFF. The gene calls are TRBV29-1 and TRBJ1-1; D possibly corresponds to TRBD1 (5 bases). The CDR3 runs to 15 residues. CDR1 is SQVTM, CDR2 ANQGSEA, per germline. The V gene lost 3 bases and the J gene lost 1 base, with 15 bases spanning the gap.

The chain is built from TRBV19 and TRBJ1-2; 7 nucleotides align to TRBD1. Germline V gene lookup returns CDR1 LNHDA and CDR2 SQIVND (reference sequence). V dropped 6 bases and J dropped 6; count of bases not matched to a gene: 7. The CDR3 covers 13 residues. The CDR3, as DNA: TGTGCCAGTAGATCCCTGGGGACAGATGGCTACACCTTC. Protein product: CASRSLGTDGYTF.

In this sample, this clone turned up once. The chain is built from TRBV7-2 and TRBJ2-7; 8 nucleotides align to TRBD1. V trimming: 5 bases; J trimming: 2 bases; junction bases outside the gene matches: 8. The germline gives CDR1 SGHTA, CDR2 FQGNSA. This CDR3 is 15 amino acids long. This CDR3 is CASSIDRGRTYEQYF. Here the CDR3 DNA reads TGTGCCAGCAGCATAGACAGGGGAAGGACCTACGAGCAGTACTTC.

The V call is TRBV5-1, the J call TRBJ2-5; TRBD2 agrees at 11 bases. Germline CDR1 SGHRS, CDR2 YFSETQ. V was clipped by 4 bases and J by 4 bases; unmatched bases: 15. This CDR3 is built from 18 residues. This CDR3 reads CASSPLTSGAATRETQYF. In DNA, the CDR3 is TGCGCCAGCAGCCCCCTGACTAGCGGGGCGGCTACACGAGAGACCCAGTACTTC.

The rearrangement joins TRBV6-1 to TRBJ2-4; unclear D gene. The CDR3 is 15 amino acids. V was shortened by 2 bases and J by 5 bases, with 13 bases between the two germline ends. The germline V gene encodes CDR1 MNHNS and CDR2 SASEGT. CDR3 sequence reads: CASSEMASGQNIQYF. In nucleotides, the CDR3 is TGTGCCAGCAGTGAAATGGCGTCAGGTCAAAACATTCAGTACTTC.

The CDR3 DNA reads TGCGCCAGCAGCTGGACTAGCGGGGCAGATACGCAGTATTTT. Its protein product is CASSWTSGADTQYF. J is TRBJ2-3 and V is TRBV5-1; 12 nucleotides match TRBD2. From germline, CDR1 is SGHRS and CDR2 YFSETQ. This CDR3 spans 14 amino acids. J lost 4 bases, V lost 3 bases, and 0 bases had no gene match.

The gene calls are TRBV19 and TRBJ1-1; D uncertain. Per the germline V gene, CDR1 is LNHDA and CDR2 is SQIVND (reference sequence). The CDR3 extends over 13 amino acids. Trimming left V 5 bases short and J 0 bases short, with 7 bases between. DNA for the CDR3: TGTGCCAGTAGTGCCACAGTGAACACTGAAGCTTTCTTT. Amino acids: CASSATVNTEAFF.

The chain couples TRBV5-4 to TRBJ2-3, with D perhaps matching TRBD2 (5 bases). The germline gives CDR1 SGHNT, CDR2 YYREEE (reference sequence). This CDR3 has 13 residues. V was clipped by 4 bases and J by 2 bases, with 8 bases between them. CDR3 region: CASSGGDTDTQYF. For the CDR3, the DNA is TGTGCCAGCAGCGGAGGAGACACAGATACGCAGTATTTT.

The rearrangement joins TRBV5-6 to TRBJ1-6, with 8 bases that match TRBD1. Germline V gene sequence: CDR1 SGHDT, CDR2 YYEEEE. The CDR3 runs to 15 residues. J lost 10 bases, V lost 0 bases, and 6 bases had no gene match. The CDR3 region is CASSLAGTGVSPLHF. As DNA, the CDR3 is TGTGCCAGCAGCTTGGCTGGGACAGGAGTATCACCCCTCCACTTT.

This chain connects TRBV10-3 to TRBJ2-7; D is undetermined. Deletions cut 5 bases from V and 0 bases from J, with 8 bases between. This CDR3 has 13 amino acids. CDR1 and CDR2 from the germline V gene are ENHRY and SYGVKD. CDR3 sequence reads: CAISKQSSYEQYF. In nucleotides, the CDR3 is TGTGCCATCAGTAAACAGAGCTCCTACGAGCAGTACTTC.

The chain joins TRBV28 to TRBJ1-2, with TRBD1 as a possible D gene (5 bases). CDR1 is MDHEN and CDR2 is SYDVKM in the germline V gene. This CDR3 has 13 amino acids. V lost 11 bases, J lost 4 bases, and 17 bases lay in between. CDR3 sequence: CASWGGEPYGYTF. The DNA for the CDR3 is TGTGCCTCCTGGGGGGGGGAACCCTATGGCTACACCTTC.

J is TRBJ2-5 and V is TRBV5-6; the D gene is possibly TRBD2 (5 bases). Germline V lookup: CDR1 SGHDT, CDR2 YYEEEE. The CDR3 contains 14 residues. The ends were cut back, 4 bases at V and 1 base at J, with 11 bases in the middle. CDR3: CASSDAGIQETQYF. For the CDR3, the DNA is TGTGCCAGCAGCGACGCCGGGATCCAAGAGACCCAGTACTTC.

In DNA, the CDR3 is TGTGCCAGCCAACGGGACAGGGGTTCCTACAATGAGCAGTTCTTC. The encoded protein is CASQRDRGSYNEQFF. J is TRBJ2-1 and V is TRBV6-5; 10 bases match TRBD1. Germline-derived CDR1 and CDR2 are MNHEY and SVGAGI. V lost 8 bases to trimming and J lost 1 base; unmatched junction nucleotides: 5. The length of the CDR3 is 15 residues.